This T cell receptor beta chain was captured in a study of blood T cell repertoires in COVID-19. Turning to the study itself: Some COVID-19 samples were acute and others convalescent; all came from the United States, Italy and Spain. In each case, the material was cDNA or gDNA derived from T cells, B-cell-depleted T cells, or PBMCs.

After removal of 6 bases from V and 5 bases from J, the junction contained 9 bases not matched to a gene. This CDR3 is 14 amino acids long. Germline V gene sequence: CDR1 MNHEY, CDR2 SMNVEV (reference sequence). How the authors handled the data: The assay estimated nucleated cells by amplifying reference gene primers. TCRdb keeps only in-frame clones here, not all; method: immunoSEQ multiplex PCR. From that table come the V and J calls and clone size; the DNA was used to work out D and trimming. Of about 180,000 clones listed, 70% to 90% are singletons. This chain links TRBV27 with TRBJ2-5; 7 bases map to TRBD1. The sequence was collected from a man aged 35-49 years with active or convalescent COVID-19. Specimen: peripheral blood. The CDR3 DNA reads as TGTGCCAGCAGGAGACAGGGTATCGCGGAGACCCAGTACTTC. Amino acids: CASRRQGIAETQYF.